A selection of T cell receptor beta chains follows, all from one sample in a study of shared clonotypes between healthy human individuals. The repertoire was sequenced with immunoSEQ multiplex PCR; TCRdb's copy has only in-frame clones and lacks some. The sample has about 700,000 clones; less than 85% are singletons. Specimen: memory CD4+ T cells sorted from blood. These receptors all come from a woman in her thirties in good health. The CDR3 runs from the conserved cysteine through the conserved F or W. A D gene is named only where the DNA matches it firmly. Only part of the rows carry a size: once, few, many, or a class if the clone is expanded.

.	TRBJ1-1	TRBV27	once	CASSPSTWMNTEAFF	TGTGCCAGCAGTCCTAGTACTTGGATGAACACTGAAGCTTTCTTT
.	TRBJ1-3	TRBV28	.	CASSLLAGVGNTIYF	TGTGCCAGCAGTTTATTAGCAGGGGTAGGAAACACCATATATTTT
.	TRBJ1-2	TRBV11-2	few	CASSLMGGGYTF	TGTGCCAGCAGCTTAATGGGAGGCGGCTACACCTTC
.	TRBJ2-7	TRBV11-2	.	CASSLMLIGSSYEQYF	TGTGCCAGCAGCTTAATGCTCATCGGAAGCTCCTACGAGCAGTACTTC
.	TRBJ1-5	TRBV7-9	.	CASTMGGQPQHF	TGTGCCAGCACCATGGGTGGGCAGCCCCAGCATTTT
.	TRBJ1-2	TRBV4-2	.	CASSQDQGSWDGYTF	TGTGCCAGCAGCCAAGATCAGGGGAGTTGGGATGGCTACACCTTC
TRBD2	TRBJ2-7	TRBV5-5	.	CASSLGPVAGGPGEQYF	TGTGCCAGCAGCTTGGGCCCTGTAGCGGGAGGGCCGGGGGAGCAGTACTTC
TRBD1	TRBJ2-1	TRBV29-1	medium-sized	CSMDRGVSYNEQFF	TGCAGCATGGACAGGGGGGTATCCTACAATGAGCAGTTCTTC
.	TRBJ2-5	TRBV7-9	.	CASSFAGEETQYF	TGTGCCAGCAGCTTTGCTGGAGAAGAGACCCAGTACTTC
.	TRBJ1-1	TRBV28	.	CASETNTEAFF	TGTGCCAGCGAGACGAACACTGAAGCTTTCTTT
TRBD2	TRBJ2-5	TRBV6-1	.	CASSASGRVQETQYF	TGTGCCAGCAGTGCTAGCGGGAGGGTCCAAGAGACCCAGTACTTC
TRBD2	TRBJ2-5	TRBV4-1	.	CASSPGLAINQETQYF	TGCGCCAGCAGCCCTGGACTAGCGATCAACCAAGAGACCCAGTACTTC
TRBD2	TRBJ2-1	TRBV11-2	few	CASEPLAGGTYNEQFF	TGTGCCAGCGAACCTCTAGCGGGGGGGACCTACAATGAGCAGTTCTTC
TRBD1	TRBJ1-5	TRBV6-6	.	CASRPQGTYQPQHF	TGTGCCAGCAGGCCACAGGGGACCTATCAGCCCCAGCATTTT
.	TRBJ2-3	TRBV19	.	CASSISGTLDTQYF	TGTGCCAGTAGTATCAGTGGGACGTTAGATACGCAGTATTTT
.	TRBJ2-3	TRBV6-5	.	CASRRVRGGTDTQYF	TGTGCCAGCCGGCGAGTTAGGGGTGGGACAGATACGCAGTATTTT
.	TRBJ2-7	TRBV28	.	CASSFSPPYEQYF	TGTGCCAGCAGTTTTTCCCCTCCGTACGAGCAGTACTTC
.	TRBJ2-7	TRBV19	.	CASSIGHSTSYEQYF	TGTGCCAGTAGTATAGGTCACAGTACCTCCTACGAGCAGTACTTC
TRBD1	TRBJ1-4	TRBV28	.	CASSKPGQGASNEKLFF	TGTGCCAGCAGTAAACCGGGACAGGGGGCGTCTAATGAAAAACTGTTTTTT
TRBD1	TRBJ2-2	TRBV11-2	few	CASSPRWGTENTGELFF	TGTGCCAGCAGCCCCCGATGGGGGACAGAGAACACCGGGGAGCTGTTTTTT
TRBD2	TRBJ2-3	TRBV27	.	CASRLAGVRTDTQYF	TGTGCCAGCAGACTAGCGGGAGTTAGAACGGATACGCAGTATTTT
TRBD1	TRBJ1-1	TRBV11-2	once	CASSHGTGLRNTEAFF	TGTGCCAGCAGCCACGGGACAGGGCTAAGGAACACTGAAGCTTTCTTT
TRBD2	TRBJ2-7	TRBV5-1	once	CAILRLAGVCEQYF	TGCGCCATCCTGAGACTAGCGGGAGTTTGCGAGCAGTACTTC
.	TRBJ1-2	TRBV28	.	CAALPGLPFANYGYTF	TGTGCCGCGCTACCGGGGCTTCCGTTTGCTAACTATGGCTACACCTTC
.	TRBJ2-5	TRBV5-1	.	CASRIQGNQETQYF	TGCGCCAGCCGAATCCAGGGGAACCAAGAGACCCAGTACTTC
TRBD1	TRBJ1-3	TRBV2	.	CASSRQGRAGNTIYF	TGTGCCAGCAGTCGACAGGGGAGGGCTGGAAACACCATATATTTT
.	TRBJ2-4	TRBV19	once	CASSIDVYRKNIQYF	TGTGCCAGTAGTATAGACGTCTACAGGAAAAACATTCAGTACTTC
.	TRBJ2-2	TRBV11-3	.	CASSSAWTTNTGELFF	TGTGCCAGCAGCTCGGCCTGGACCACAAACACCGGGGAGCTGTTTTTT
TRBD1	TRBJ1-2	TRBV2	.	CASTYTGTGGSGYTF	TGTGCCAGCACCTACACCGGGACAGGAGGTTCTGGCTACACCTTC
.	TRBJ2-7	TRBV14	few	CASSLWNYEQYF	TGTGCCAGCAGCCTCTGGAACTACGAGCAGTACTTC
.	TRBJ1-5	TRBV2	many	CASSARRKGNQPQHF	TGTGCCAGCAGTGCAAGGAGAAAGGGCAATCAGCCCCAGCATTTT
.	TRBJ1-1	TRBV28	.	CASSLMRNTEAFF	TGTGCCAGCAGTTTGATGAGGAACACTGAAGCTTTCTTT
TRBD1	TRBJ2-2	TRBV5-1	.	CASSYRGTTGELFF	TGCGCCAGCAGCTACAGGGGGACTACCGGGGAGCTGTTTTTT
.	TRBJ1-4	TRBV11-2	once	CASSTTLRTAPEKLFF	TGTGCCAGCAGCACTACCCTCAGGACGGCCCCTGAAAAACTGTTTTTT
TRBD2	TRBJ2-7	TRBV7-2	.	CASSLGISGRAYEQYF	TGTGCCAGCAGCTTAGGGATATCGGGGAGGGCCTACGAGCAGTACTTC
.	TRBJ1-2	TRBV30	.	CAWRDRSPGGGYTF	TGTGCCTGGAGGGACAGATCGCCTGGCGGTGGCTACACCTTC
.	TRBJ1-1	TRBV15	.	CATSRQGTYAEAFF	TGTGCCACCAGCAGACAGGGTACGTACGCTGAAGCTTTCTTT
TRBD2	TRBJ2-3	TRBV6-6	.	CASSYLLAGEDTQYF	TGTGCCAGCAGTTACTTGCTAGCGGGAGAAGATACGCAGTATTTT
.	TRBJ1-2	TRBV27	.	CASSSPGQSYGYTF	TGTGCCAGCAGTTCCCCCGGACAGAGCTATGGCTACACCTTC
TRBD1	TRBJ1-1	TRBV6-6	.	CASSTSAQGSTEAFF	TGTGCCAGCAGTACATCGGCACAGGGGAGCACTGAAGCTTTCTTT
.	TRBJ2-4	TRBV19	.	CASTEAQGRRGNIQYF	TGTGCCAGTACTGAGGCCCAGGGGCGCAGGGGAAACATTCAGTACTTC
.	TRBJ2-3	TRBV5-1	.	CASSLSLAGTDTQYF	TGCGCCAGCAGCCTAAGCCTGGCGGGAACAGATACGCAGTATTTT
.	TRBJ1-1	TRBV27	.	CASTRPGLKNTEAFF	TGTGCCAGCACCCGACCGGGACTCAAGAACACTGAAGCTTTCTTT
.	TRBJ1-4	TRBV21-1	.	CASSNRGNEKLFF	TGTGCCAGCAGCAACAGGGGGAATGAAAAACTGTTTTTT
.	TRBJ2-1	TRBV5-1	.	CATQLSDPGAHEQFF	TGCGCCACCCAGCTTTCGGACCCGGGGGCGCATGAGCAGTTCTTC
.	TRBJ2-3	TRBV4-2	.	CASSQDHRRWSTDTQYF	TGTGCCAGCAGCCAAGATCATAGGCGGTGGAGCACAGATACGCAGTATTTT
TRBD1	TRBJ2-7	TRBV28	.	CASSTGTGVYEQYF	TGTGCCAGCAGTACCGGGACAGGAGTTTACGAGCAGTACTTC
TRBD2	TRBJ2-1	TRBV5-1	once	CASRSLAGVRDEQFF	TGCGCCAGCAGATCACTAGCGGGAGTCAGGGATGAGCAGTTCTTC
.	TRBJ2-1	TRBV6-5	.	CASSSSLADAYNEQFF	TGTGCCAGCAGTTCCTCCTTAGCGGATGCTTACAATGAGCAGTTCTTC